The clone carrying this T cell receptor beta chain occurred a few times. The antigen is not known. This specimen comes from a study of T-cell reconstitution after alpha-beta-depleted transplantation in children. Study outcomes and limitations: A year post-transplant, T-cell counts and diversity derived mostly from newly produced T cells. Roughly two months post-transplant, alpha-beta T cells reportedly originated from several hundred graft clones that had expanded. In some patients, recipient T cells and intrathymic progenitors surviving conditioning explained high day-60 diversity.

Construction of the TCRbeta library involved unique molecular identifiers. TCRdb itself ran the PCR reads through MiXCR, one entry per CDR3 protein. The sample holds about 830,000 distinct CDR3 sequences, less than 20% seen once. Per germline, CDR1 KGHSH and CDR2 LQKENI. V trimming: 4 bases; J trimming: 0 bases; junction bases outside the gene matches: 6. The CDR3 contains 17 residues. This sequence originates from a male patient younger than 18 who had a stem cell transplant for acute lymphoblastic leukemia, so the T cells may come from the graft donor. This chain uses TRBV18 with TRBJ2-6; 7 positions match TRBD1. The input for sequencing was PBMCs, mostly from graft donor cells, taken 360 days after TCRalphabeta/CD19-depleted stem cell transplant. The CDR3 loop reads CASSQLSGGSGANVLTF. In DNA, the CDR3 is TGTGCCAGCTCACAGCTTTCAGGGGGCTCTGGGGCCAACGTCCTGACTTTC.